A selection of T cell receptor beta chains follows, all from one sample in a study of identical twins. TCRdb reprocessed the 5' RACE reads with MiXCR, giving one entry per CDR3 protein. Of fewer than 250,000 distinct CDR3 sequences in the sample, approximately 7% were seen once. This same sample was also taken into another study, of yellow fever vaccine responses in identical twins.

The sample was memory (CD45RO+) T cells sorted from blood. These receptors were taken from a woman aged 18-29 years in good health. Each CDR3 is given with its conserved first and last residue. D genes are given only for firm matches. Rows give clone size only sometimes, using once, few, many, or a class for an expanded clone.

TRBJ2-1,few,TRBD1,TRBV18,CASSLTGGFSYNEQFF,TGTGCCAGCTCGTTGACAGGGGGGTTCTCCTACAATGAGCAGTTCTTC
TRBJ2-5,many,.,TRBV24-1,CATSDFIGETQYF,TGTGCCACCAGTGATTTTATCGGAGAGACCCAGTACTTC
TRBJ2-1,few,.,TRBV7-8,CASSPGVLYNEQFF,TGTGCCAGCAGCCCGGGGGTCCTCTACAATGAGCAGTTCTTC
TRBJ2-1,.,.,TRBV7-3,CASSSKSGGGGYNEQFF,TGTGCCAGCAGCTCAAAATCTGGCGGAGGAGGGTACAATGAGCAGTTCTTC
TRBJ2-7,many,.,TRBV5-5,CASSLGTTTTYEQYF,TGTGCCAGCAGCTTGGGGACAACTACCACCTACGAGCAGTACTTC
TRBJ1-1,many,.,TRBV5-1,CASSLVSDEAFF,TGCGCCAGCAGCTTGGTGTCAGATGAAGCTTTCTTT
TRBJ2-7,few,.,TRBV20-1,CSARGVGADSYEQYF,TGCAGTGCTAGAGGGGTGGGGGCGGACAGCTACGAGCAGTACTTC
TRBJ2-3,.,.,TRBV5-5,CASSPDTMRVTDTQYF,TGTGCCAGCAGCCCCGACACTATGAGAGTAACAGATACGCAGTATTTT
TRBJ2-7,few,TRBD1,TRBV9,CASSGTGANYEQYF,TGTGCCAGCAGCGGGACAGGGGCAAACTACGAGCAGTACTTC
TRBJ1-3,many,.,TRBV28,CASSPLLWGLGNTIYF,TGTGCCAGCAGCCCACTCTTGTGGGGGCTTGGAAACACCATATATTTT
TRBJ1-2,few,.,TRBV6-1,CASSVDGLYGYTF,TGTGCCAGCAGTGTTGATGGGCTGTACGGCTACACCTTC
TRBJ2-7,many,TRBD1,TRBV12-3/TRBV12-4,CASSLGGTGGYEQYF,TGTGCCAGCAGTTTGGGGGGGACAGGGGGCTACGAGCAGTACTTC
TRBJ1-2,.,TRBD1,TRBV20-1,CSARDRGGRGLTSNYGYTF,TGCAGTGCTAGAGATCGTGGAGGCAGGGGGCTAACCTCTAACTATGGCTACACCTTC
TRBJ2-1,few,TRBD2,TRBV6-6,CASSPGGRGEQFF,TGTGCCAGCAGTCCGGGGGGGCGTGGTGAGCAGTTCTTC
TRBJ2-6,few,.,TRBV14,CASSQAGFGANVLTF,TGTGCCAGCAGCCAAGCGGGTTTCGGGGCCAACGTCCTGACTTTC
TRBJ2-1,medium-sized,.,TRBV15,CATSRVEQSNEQFF,TGTGCCACCAGCAGAGTGGAGCAGAGCAATGAGCAGTTCTTC
TRBJ2-7,.,TRBD2,TRBV7-2,CASRRGLARDHYEQYF,TGTGCCAGCAGACGCGGACTAGCAAGGGATCACTACGAGCAGTACTTC